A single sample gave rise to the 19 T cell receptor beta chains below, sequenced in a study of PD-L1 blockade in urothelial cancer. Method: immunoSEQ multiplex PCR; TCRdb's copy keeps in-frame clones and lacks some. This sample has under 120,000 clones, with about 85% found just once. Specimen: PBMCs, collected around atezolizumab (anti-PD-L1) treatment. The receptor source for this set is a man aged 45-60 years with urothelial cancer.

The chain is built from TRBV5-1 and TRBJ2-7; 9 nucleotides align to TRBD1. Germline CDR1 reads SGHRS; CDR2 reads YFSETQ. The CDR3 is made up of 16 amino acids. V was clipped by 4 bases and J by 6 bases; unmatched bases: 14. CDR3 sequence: CASSPSARQGGGEQYF. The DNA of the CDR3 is TGCGCCAGCAGCCCCTCAGCGAGACAGGGGGGAGGCGAGCAGTACTTC.

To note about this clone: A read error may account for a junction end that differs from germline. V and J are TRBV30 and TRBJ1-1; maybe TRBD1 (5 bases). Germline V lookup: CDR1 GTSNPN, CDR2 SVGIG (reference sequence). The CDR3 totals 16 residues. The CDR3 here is CAWRPGAGLGGGDWRF. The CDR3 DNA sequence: TGTGCCTGGAGACCCGGTGCAGGGTTGGGCGGTGGGGACTGGCGGTTT.

CDR3 bases: TGCGCCAGCAGCTTGGAGACTAGTTTTCAAGAGACCCAGTACTTC. Translated, it gives CASSLETSFQETQYF. The rearrangement links TRBV5-1 to TRBJ2-5, with TRBD2 as a possible D gene (6 bases). This CDR3 has 15 residues. Per germline, CDR1 SGHRS and CDR2 YFSETQ. V lost 0 bases, J lost 2 bases, and 11 bases lay in between. Complete variable domain (other parts from reference TRBV5-1 and TRBJ2-5): KAGVTQTPRYLIKTRGQQVTLSCSPISGHRSVSWYQQTPGQGLQFLFEYFSETQRNKGNFPGRFSGRQFSNSRSEMNVSTLELGDSALYLCASSLETSFQETQYFGPGTRLLVL.

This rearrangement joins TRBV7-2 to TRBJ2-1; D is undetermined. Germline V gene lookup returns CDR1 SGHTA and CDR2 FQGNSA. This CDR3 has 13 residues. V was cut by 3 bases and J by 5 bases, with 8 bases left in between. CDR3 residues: CASSFVRNNEQFF. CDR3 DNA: TGTGCCAGCAGCTTCGTTAGAAACAATGAGCAGTTCTTC.

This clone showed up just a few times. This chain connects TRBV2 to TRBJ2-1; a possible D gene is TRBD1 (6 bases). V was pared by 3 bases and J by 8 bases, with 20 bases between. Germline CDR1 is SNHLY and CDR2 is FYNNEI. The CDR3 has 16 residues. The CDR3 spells CASSDVGQSAIYEQFF. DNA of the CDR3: TGTGCCAGCAGTGATGTAGGACAGTCCGCTATCTATGAGCAGTTCTTC.

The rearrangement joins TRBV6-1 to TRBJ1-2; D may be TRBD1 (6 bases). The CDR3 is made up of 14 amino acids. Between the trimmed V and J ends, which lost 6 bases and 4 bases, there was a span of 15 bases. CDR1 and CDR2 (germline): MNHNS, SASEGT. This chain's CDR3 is CASSTDSFPYGYTF. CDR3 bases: TGTGCCAGCAGCACGGACAGCTTTCCCTATGGCTACACCTTC.

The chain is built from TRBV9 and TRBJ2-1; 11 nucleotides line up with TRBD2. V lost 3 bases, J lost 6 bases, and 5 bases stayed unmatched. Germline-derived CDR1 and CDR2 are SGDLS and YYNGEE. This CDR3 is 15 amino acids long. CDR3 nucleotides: TGTGCCAGCAGCGCCGGGACTAGCGGCAGCAATGAGCAGTTCTTC. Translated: CASSAGTSGSNEQFF.

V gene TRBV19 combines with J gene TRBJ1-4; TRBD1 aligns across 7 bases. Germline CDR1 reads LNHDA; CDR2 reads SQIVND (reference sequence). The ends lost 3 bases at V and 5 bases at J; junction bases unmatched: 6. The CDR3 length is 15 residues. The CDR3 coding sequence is TGTGCCAGTAGTATTAAGGGGACAGCGAATGAAAAACTGTTTTTT. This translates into CASSIKGTANEKLFF.

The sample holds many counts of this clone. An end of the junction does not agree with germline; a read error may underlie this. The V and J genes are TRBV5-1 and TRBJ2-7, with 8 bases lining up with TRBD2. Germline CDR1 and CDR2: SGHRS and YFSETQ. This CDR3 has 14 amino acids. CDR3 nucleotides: TGCGCCAGCAGTTTGGCGGGAGGCTCCTACGAGCAGTACTTC. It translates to CASSLAGGSYEQYF.

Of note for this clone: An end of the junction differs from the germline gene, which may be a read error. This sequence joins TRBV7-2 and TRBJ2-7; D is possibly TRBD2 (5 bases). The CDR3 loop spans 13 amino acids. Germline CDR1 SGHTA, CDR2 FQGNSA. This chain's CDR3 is CARSLARESEQYF. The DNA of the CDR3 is TGTGCCAGAAGCTTAGCTAGGGAGTCCGAGCAGTACTTC.

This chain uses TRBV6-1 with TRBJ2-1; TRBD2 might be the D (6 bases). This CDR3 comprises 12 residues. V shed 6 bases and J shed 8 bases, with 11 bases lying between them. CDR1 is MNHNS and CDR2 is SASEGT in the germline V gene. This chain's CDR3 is CASSRERDEQFF. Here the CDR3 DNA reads TGTGCCAGCAGCCGGGAGCGGGATGAGCAGTTCTTC.

The CDR3 is CASSLSSSMGARGGQYF. CDR3 bases: TGTGCCAGCAGCTTAAGTTCGTCAATGGGGGCGCGGGGGGGGCAGTACTTC. V and J are TRBV7-2 and TRBJ2-7; TRBD2 agrees at 9 bases. The CDR3 contains 17 residues. The V gene's germline CDR1 is SGHTA and CDR2 FQGNSA. V shed 2 bases, J shed 9 bases, and the junction held 17 bases outside the gene matches.

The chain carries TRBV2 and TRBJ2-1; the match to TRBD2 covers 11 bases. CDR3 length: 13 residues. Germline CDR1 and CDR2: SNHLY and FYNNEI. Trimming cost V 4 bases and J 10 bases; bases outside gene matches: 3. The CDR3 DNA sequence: TGTGCCAGCAGTGTACTAGCGGGAGTGGAGCAGTTCTTC. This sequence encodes CASSVLAGVEQFF.

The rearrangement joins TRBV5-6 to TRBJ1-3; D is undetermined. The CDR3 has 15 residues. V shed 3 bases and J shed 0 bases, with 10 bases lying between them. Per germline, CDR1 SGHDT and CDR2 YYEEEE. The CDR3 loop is CASSSGGISGNTIYF. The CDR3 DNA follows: TGTGCCAGCAGCTCTGGCGGGATCTCTGGAAACACCATATATTTT.

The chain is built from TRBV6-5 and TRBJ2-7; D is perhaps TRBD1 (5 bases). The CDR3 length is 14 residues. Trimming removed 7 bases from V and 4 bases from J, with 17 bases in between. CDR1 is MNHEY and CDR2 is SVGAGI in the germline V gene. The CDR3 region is CASKPARRVYEQYF. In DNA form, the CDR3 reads TGTGCCAGCAAGCCAGCTCGCAGGGTTTACGAGCAGTACTTC.

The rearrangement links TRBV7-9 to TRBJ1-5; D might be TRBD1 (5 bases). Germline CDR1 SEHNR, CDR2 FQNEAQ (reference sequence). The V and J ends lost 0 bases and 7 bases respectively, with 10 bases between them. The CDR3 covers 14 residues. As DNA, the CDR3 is TGTGCCAGCAGCTTAGCCGGGGGTGACCAGCCCCAGCATTTT. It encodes CASSLAGGDQPQHF.

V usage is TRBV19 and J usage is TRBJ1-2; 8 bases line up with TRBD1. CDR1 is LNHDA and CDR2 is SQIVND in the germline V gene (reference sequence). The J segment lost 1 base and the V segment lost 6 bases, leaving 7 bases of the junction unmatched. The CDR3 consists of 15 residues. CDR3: CASRPPGQVNYGYTF. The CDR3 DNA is TGTGCCAGTAGGCCTCCGGGACAGGTTAACTATGGCTACACCTTC.

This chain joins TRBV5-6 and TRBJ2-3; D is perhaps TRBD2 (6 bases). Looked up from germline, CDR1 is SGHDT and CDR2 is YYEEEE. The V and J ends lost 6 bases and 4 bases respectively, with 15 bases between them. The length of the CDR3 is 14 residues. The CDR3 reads CASTPGGLPDTQYF. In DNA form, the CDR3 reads TGTGCCAGCACCCCCGGGGGACTCCCAGATACGCAGTATTTT.

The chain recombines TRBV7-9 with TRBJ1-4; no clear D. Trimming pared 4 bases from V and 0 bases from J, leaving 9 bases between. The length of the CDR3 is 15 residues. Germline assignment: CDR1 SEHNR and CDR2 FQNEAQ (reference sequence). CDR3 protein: CASSYKGATNEKLFF. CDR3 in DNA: TGTGCCAGCAGCTATAAGGGAGCAACTAATGAAAAACTGTTTTTT.